This T cell receptor beta chain was found in a study of cytomegalovirus exposure and HLA in healthy donors. Study in general: Around 77 million unique TCRs from HLA-typed donors made up an early data release.

To note about this clone: No antigen is known for it.

Study findings and constraints: Researchers had no immune exposure information except CMV serostatus available. Reports showed the classifier diagnosing cytomegalovirus status with high specificity and sensitivity. In a later analysis, across HLA loci, associated TCR counts were highest for DRB1, lowest for HLA-C.

CDR3 length: 15 residues. Looked up from germline, CDR1 is SGHKS and CDR2 is YYEKEE (reference sequence). V shed 4 bases and J 3 bases; nucleotides not matched to a gene: 4. The PCR was carried out with 60 Vbeta primers and 13 Jbeta primers. Data came from immunoSEQ multiplex PCR; TCRdb stores just in-frame clones and leaves some out. The repertoire consists of roughly 120,000 clones, with around 78% occurring once and the leading ten covering 3.3%. The material sequenced was PBMCs. This chain connects TRBV5-5 to TRBJ2-1; TRBD1 matches 10 bases. This TCR derives from a woman in her 30s in good health and CMV-seropositive. CDR3 residues: CASSRTGGNYNEQFF. CDR3 nucleotide sequence: TGTGCCAGCAGCCGGACAGGGGGAAACTACAATGAGCAGTTCTTC.